This T cell receptor (beta chain) appears in the sequencing data of a study of radiotherapy plus CTLA-4 blockade in lung cancer. Germline V gene data show CDR1 as SGHAT and CDR2 as FQNNGV. With 0 bases removed from V and 3 bases from J, the gap between germline ends came to 5 bases. The CDR3 is 13 amino acids. With respect to this clone: Within the sample, other DNA sequences also encode this same CDR3.

The assay was immunoSEQ multiplex PCR, and TCRdb's table has in-frame clones only and misses some. The sample shows about 51,000 clones, roughly 80% of them seen only once. The chain uses TRBV11-2 and TRBJ1-1; D unclear. Sequencing used peripheral blood, obtained from a patient treated with radiotherapy plus ipilimumab. This clonotype was obtained from a human donor with non-small cell lung cancer who had a complete response to radiotherapy plus ipilimumab. The CDR3 nucleotides read TGTGCCAGCAGCTTAGATCCCTACACTGAAGCTTTCTTT. Protein product: CASSLDPYTEAFF.